Below, one TCR beta chain is given with its context. The antigen remains undetermined. Breast cancer patients provided tissue from their axillary draining lymph nodes. This sample stems from a study of breast tumors, draining lymph nodes, adjacent tissues. General study results and limits: Data fit most tumor T cells coming from lymph node, expanding in tumor. Compared with lymph nodes, tumors were less diverse; compared with nontumor tissue, more. That most tumor T cells come from lymph nodes remained unproven.

TCRdb processed the multiplex PCR reads anew with MiXCR; each CDR3 protein has one entry. This sample has about 180,000 distinct CDR3 sequences, with 33% found just once. Germline values: CDR1 MNHEY, CDR2 SVGAGI. The CDR3 is 15 amino acids. The V and J ends lost 5 bases and 5 bases respectively, with 18 bases between them. V and J are TRBV6-5 and TRBJ2-5; a possible D gene is TRBD2 (6 bases). This TCR was sampled from a female donor with breast cancer. Some clones in this sample may be carry-over from other donors' samples. Sequenced input: axillary lymph node tissue. The CDR3 here is CASSHRGAAVETQYF. In DNA form, the CDR3 reads TGTGCCAGCAGTCACCGCGGGGCGGCCGTTGAGACCCAGTACTTC.